The TCR beta chain under discussion was sequenced for a study of CD8+CD57+ T cells in acquired aplastic anemia. Study details: The study obtained an average of around 3.4 ug of DNA from sorted CD4+ and CD8+ cells.

V was trimmed by 1 base and J by 0 bases, leaving 12 bases between them. The CDR3 is made up of 15 amino acids. CDR1 is SQVTM and CDR2 is ANQGSEA in the germline V gene. Profiles of TCR beta VDJ and CDR3 were generated from a genomic DNA template. TCRdb re-called the reads with MiXCR, one entry per CDR3 protein. The repertoire holds about 160,000 distinct CDR3 sequences, with over 55% as singletons. An expansion of CD8+CD57+ cells by flow cytometry had been shown in patients chosen for sequencing. The cohort consisted entirely of patients having severe acquired aplastic anemia. Receipt of therapy had not occurred in any patient by the time of blood sampling.

The gene calls are TRBV29-1 and TRBJ1-2; unclear D gene. The source is a human donor with aplastic anemia. The specimen was sorted CD4+, CD8+, or CD8+CD57+ T cells (not recorded which) from PBMCs. The chain's CDR3 is CSVEGDTVANYGYTF. In DNA, the CDR3 is TGCAGCGTTGAAGGTGATACAGTTGCTAACTATGGCTACACCTTC. Full variable domain (outside the CDR3, taken from reference TRBV29-1 and TRBJ1-2): SAVISQKPSRDICQRGTSLTIQCQVDSQVTMMFWYRQQPGQSLTLIATANQGSEATYESGFVIDKFPISRPNLTFSTLTVSNMSPEDSSIYLCSVEGDTVANYGYTFGSGTRLTVV.